Shown below are 14 T cell receptor beta chains from a single sample sequenced in a study of spatial heterogeneity in lung cancer (dated by TCRdb to between 2018 and 2021). The method behind the library was 5' RACE. Sequencing instrument: NextSeq 500. The raw public reads went through TCRdb reprocessing: fastp at Q25, MiXCR clone calling, in-frame beta chains kept. Every CDR3 protein is listed once, alongside the most common genes and DNA of its rows. The sample includes 35,000 to 55,000 distinct CDR3 sequences, with 6% to 7% observed a single time. The top ten clonotypes cover about two fifths of the sample. The meaning of the sample's time point label: sample taken at primary tumor resection. TCR sequencing used whole RNA extracted from tumor and nontumor lung tissue, or from cryopreserved PBMC samples, without cell sorting. Sequenced here: PBMCs, sampled at surgery. All receptors derive from a female donor with early-stage non-small cell lung cancer.

This clonotype was detected ten times or more. The chain employs TRBV6-5 and TRBJ1-5; D uncertain. The CDR3 has 16 amino acids. CDR1 is MNHEY, CDR2 SVGAGI, per germline. Trimming took off 5 bases at V and 2 bases at J, with 16 bases between the two ends. Written as DNA, the CDR3 is TGTGCCAGCAGTCACGGACGGAGCGGGGGCAATCAGCCCCAGCATTTT. It yields the protein CASSHGRSGGNQPQHF.

This clonotype was detected a few times. The V gene is TRBV5-1, the J gene TRBJ1-2, with unresolved D. This CDR3 contains 13 residues. CDR1 and CDR2 (germline): SGHRS, YFSETQ. Trimming removed 1 base from V and 4 bases from J, with 8 bases in between. CDR3 bases: TGCGCCAGCAGCTTGAGCGGACCCTATGGCTACACCTTC. This translates into CASSLSGPYGYTF.

This clonotype was detected ten times or more. The chain uses TRBV7-9 and TRBJ2-1, with 13 bases lining up with TRBD2. Germline V gene data show CDR1 as SEHNR and CDR2 as FQNEAQ (reference sequence). The CDR3 is 18 amino acids. The V and J ends lost 5 bases and 0 bases, in that order; junction bases with no gene match: 7. CDR3 DNA sequence: TGTGCCAGCAGCCGAGGACTAGCGGGGGCCTCCTCCTACAATGAGCAGTTCTTC. Translation gives CASSRGLAGASSYNEQFF.

CDR3 amino acids: CASSFRATGQGNTIYF. CDR3 nucleotide sequence: TGTGCCAGCAGCTTTCGTGCCACGGGACAGGGCAACACCATATATTTT. The V gene is TRBV7-2, the J gene TRBJ1-3; 9 positions match TRBD1. Germline CDR1 and CDR2: SGHTA and FQGNSA. The CDR3 is 16 amino acids. V shed 3 bases, J shed 7 bases, and the junction held 10 bases outside the gene matches. Looking up the rest from reference TRBV7-2 and TRBJ1-3 gives the full variable domain: GAGVSQSPSNKVTEKGKDVELRCDPISGHTALYWYRQSLGQGLEFLIYFQGNSAPDKSGLPSDRFSAERTGGSVSTLTIQRTQQEDSAVYLCASSFRATGQGNTIYFGEGSWLTVV.

The rearrangement uses TRBV12-5 and TRBJ1-1; D gene unclear. The germline CDR1 and CDR2 sequences are LGHNT and FRNRAP. The CDR3 runs to 12 residues. Trimming took off 4 bases at V and 1 base at J, with 4 bases between the two ends. The CDR3 nucleotides are TGTGCTAGTGGTTCGAGGAACACTGAAGCTTTCTTT. Protein sequence: CASGSRNTEAFF.

Many counts were recorded for this clonotype. The V gene is TRBV20-1, the J gene TRBJ1-6, with D perhaps matching TRBD1 (5 bases). Germline lookup yields CDR1 DFQATT and CDR2 SNEGSKA (reference sequence). The CDR3 has 16 residues. V was trimmed by 0 bases and J by 8 bases, leaving 17 bases between them. CDR3 sequence reads: CSARDLEKGRHSPLHF. The CDR3 bases are TGCAGTGCTAGAGATCTGGAAAAGGGGCGGCATTCACCCCTCCACTTT.

Many counts were recorded for this clonotype. For the CDR3, the DNA is TGTGCCAGCAGCTTAGGGTCCAGCCCCAGCTCCTACAATGAGCAGTTCTTC. The encoded protein is CASSLGSSPSSYNEQFF. The chain carries TRBV13 and TRBJ2-1; D unresolved. CDR1 PRHDT and CDR2 FYEKMQ come from the germline V gene (reference sequence). This CDR3 spans 17 amino acids. Trimming removed 0 bases at V and 0 bases at J, with 12 bases between.

The genes are TRBV6-2 or TRBV6-3 and TRBJ1-1; D is uncertain. V lost 6 bases to trimming and J lost 3 bases, with 11 bases between them. There are 13 residues in the CDR3. In germline, CDR1 is MNHEY, CDR2 SVGEGT. In nucleotides, the CDR3 is TGTGCCAGCAGCCAGCGTTCGGACACTGAAGCTTTCTTT. It yields the protein CASSQRSDTEAFF.

This clonotype was picked up many times. The chain employs TRBV12-3 or TRBV12-4 and TRBJ1-1; no clear D gene. The CDR3 totals 15 residues. V shed 1 base and J shed 2 bases, with 11 bases lying between them. Here the CDR3 DNA reads TGTGCCAGCAGTTTAGTAGGGCTAAGCAACACTGAAGCTTTCTTT. Translated, it gives CASSLVGLSNTEAFF.

The genes are TRBV6-2 or TRBV6-3 and TRBJ1-1; D uncertain. The CDR3 covers 14 residues. Germline V gene sequence: CDR1 MNHEY, CDR2 SVGEGT. Trimming cost V 6 bases and J 0 bases, with 11 bases left between them. CDR3 nucleotide sequence: TGTGCCAGCAGCTCCAACTTCATGAACACTGAAGCTTTCTTT. The encoded protein is CASSSNFMNTEAFF.

This clonotype was seen many times. The J gene is TRBJ1-2, the V gene TRBV12-3 or TRBV12-4, with D maybe TRBD1 (5 bases). The CDR3 is made up of 17 amino acids. The germline V and J ends were trimmed by 6 bases and 0 bases, with 20 bases remaining between them. CDR3 in amino acids: CASSPRGQGVANYGYTF. CDR3 bases: TGTGCCAGCAGCCCGCGCGGCCAGGGAGTAGCTAACTATGGCTACACCTTC.

Worth noting for this clonotype: A single base separates this from a much larger clone, so it may be a read error. The rearrangement joins TRBV28 to TRBJ2-2, with TRBD2 identical over 8 bases. After removal of 7 bases from V and 7 bases from J, the junction contained 8 bases not matched to a gene. Per the germline V gene, CDR1 is MDHEN and CDR2 is SYDVKM. The CDR3 spans 14 residues. The CDR3 sequence: CASMGSGASGELFF. The DNA of the CDR3 is TGTGCCAGCATGGGTAGCGGGGCTAGCGGGGAGCTGTTTTTT.

This clonotype was detected only a few times. The chain recombines TRBV2 with TRBJ2-5, with 11 bases that match TRBD2. The length of the CDR3 is 19 residues. Losses at the gene ends were 5 bases for V and 5 bases for J; bases not matched to a gene: 19. Germline assignment: CDR1 SNHLY and CDR2 FYNNEI. The CDR3 is CASSSRGSGGAGLSETQYF. CDR3 coding DNA: TGTGCCAGCAGTTCCCGAGGTAGCGGGGGGGCTGGTCTCAGTGAGACCCAGTACTTC.

In the case of this clonotype: Just one base apart from a much larger clone, this may be a read error. The CDR3 does not close with the conserved phenylalanine or tryptophan, likely indicating a read error. The V call is TRBV11-2, the J call TRBJ2-3; D assignment may be TRBD1 or TRBD2 (5 bases each). The CDR3 totals 13 residues. Trimming removed 0 bases from V and 6 bases from J, with 7 bases in between. Germline assignment: CDR1 SGHAT and CDR2 FQNNGV. The CDR3 DNA follows: TGTGCCAGCAGCTTAGACTGGGGGGATACGCAGTATTTA. It is translated as CASSLDWGDTQYL.